The clone carrying this TCR beta chain was picked up a small number of times. This sample is drawn from a study of blood T cell repertoires in COVID-19. Adults between roughly 18 and 100 years of age took part from under 25 US areas. This CDR3 comprises 16 residues. CDR1 SGHTS and CDR2 YDEGEE come from the germline V gene. J lost 3 bases, V lost 2 bases, and 6 bases had no gene match. Sequencing used immunoSEQ multiplex PCR; TCRdb keeps in-frame clones, though not all of them. The sample has under 200,000 clones, around 87% seen once. The chain uses TRBV5-8 and TRBJ2-3, with TRBD1 identical over 10 bases. Sequenced material: PBMCs or T cells enriched from blood (not recorded which). The sequence was obtained from a woman in her fifties or sixties who had recovered from COVID-19. The CDR3 bases are TGTGCCAGCAGCTTAACCTTGGGACAGGGGACAGATACGCAGTATTTT. This codes for CASSLTLGQGTDTQYF. The variable domain in full, completed from reference TRBV5-8 and TRBJ2-3, reads EAGVTQSPTHLIKTRGQQATLRCSPISGHTSVYWYQQALGLGLQFLLWYDEGEERNRGNFPPRFSGRQFPNYSSELNVNALELEDSALYLCASSLTLGQGTDTQYFGPGTRLTVL.